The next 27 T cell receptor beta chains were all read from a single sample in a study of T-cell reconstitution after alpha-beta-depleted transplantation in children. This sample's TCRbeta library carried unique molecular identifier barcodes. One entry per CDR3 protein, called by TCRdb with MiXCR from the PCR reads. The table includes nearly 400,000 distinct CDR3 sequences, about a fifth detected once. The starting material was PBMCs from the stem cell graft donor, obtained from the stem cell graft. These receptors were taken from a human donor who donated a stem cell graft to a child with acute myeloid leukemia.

The CDR3 reads CASSRDRGNEKLFF. DNA for the CDR3: TGTGCCAGCAGTCGGGACAGGGGAAATGAAAAACTGTTTTTT. V gene TRBV12-3 or TRBV12-4 combines with J gene TRBJ1-4, with 10 bases identical to TRBD1. The trim removed 5 bases at V and 5 bases at J, leaving 2 bases unmatched. The CDR3 loop spans 14 amino acids.

CDR3 nucleotide sequence: TGTGCCAGCAGTTTCGGTTCTTGGGTAGGCCAAGAGACCCAGTACTTC. Amino acid sequence: CASSFGSWVGQETQYF. The chain carries TRBV12-3 or TRBV12-4 and TRBJ2-5; D uncertain. CDR3 size: 16 residues. The germline V and J ends were trimmed by 3 bases and 1 base, with 15 bases remaining between them.

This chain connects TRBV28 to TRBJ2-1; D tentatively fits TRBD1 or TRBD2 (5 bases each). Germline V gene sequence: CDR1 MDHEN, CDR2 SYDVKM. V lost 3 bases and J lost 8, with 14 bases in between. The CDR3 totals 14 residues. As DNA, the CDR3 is TGTGCCAGCAGTTTTTGGCCTCGGGACGATGAGCAGTTCTTC. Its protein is CASSFWPRDDEQFF.

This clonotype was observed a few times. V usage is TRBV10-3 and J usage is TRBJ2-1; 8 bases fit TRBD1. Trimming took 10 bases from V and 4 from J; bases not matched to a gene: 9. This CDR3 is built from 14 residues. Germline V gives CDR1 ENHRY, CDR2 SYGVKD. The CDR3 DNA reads TGTGCCACAGGACAGGGACTGGAATACAATGAGCAGTTCTTC. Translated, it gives CATGQGLEYNEQFF.

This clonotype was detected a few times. The CDR3 sequence is CASSLIGTTVTYEQYF. The CDR3 DNA reads TGTGCCAGCAGTTTAATTGGGACTACCGTAACCTACGAGCAGTACTTC. The chain joins TRBV28 to TRBJ2-7; 7 bases align to TRBD2. V trimming: 2 bases; J trimming: 2 bases; junction bases outside the gene matches: 9. CDR3 length: 16 amino acids. Germline CDR1 and CDR2: MDHEN and SYDVKM.

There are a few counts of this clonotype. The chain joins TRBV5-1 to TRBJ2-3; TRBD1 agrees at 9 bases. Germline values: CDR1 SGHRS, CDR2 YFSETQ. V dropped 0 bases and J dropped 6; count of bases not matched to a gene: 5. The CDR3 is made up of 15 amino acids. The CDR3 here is CASSLEGTGPDTQYF. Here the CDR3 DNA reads TGCGCCAGCAGCTTGGAAGGGACAGGGCCCGATACGCAGTATTTT.

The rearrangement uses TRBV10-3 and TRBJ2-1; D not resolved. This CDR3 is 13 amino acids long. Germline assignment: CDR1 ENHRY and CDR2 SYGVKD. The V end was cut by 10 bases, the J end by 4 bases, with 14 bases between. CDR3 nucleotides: TGTGCCACATCAGCAAGCGAATACAATGAGCAGTTCTTC. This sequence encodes CATSASEYNEQFF.

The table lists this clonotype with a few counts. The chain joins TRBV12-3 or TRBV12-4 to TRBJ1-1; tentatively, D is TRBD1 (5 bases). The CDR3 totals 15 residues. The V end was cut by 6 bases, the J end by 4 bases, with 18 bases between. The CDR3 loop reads CASSLTGAGGTEAFF. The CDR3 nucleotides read TGTGCCAGCAGCCTCACAGGTGCGGGCGGCACTGAAGCTTTCTTT.

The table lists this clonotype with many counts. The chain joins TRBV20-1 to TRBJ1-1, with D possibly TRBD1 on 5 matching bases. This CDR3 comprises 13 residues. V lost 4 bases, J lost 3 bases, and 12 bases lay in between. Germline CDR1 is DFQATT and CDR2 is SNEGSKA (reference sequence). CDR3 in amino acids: CSATGDSDTEAFF. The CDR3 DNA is TGCAGTGCTACCGGGGACTCCGACACTGAAGCTTTCTTT.

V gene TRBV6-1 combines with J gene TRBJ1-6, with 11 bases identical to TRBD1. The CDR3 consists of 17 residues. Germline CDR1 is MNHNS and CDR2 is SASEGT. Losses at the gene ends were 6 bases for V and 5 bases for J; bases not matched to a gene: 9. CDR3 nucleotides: TGTGCCAGCAGCTCCGGACAGGGGGCGGCTAATAATTCACCCCTCCACTTT. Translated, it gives CASSSGQGAANNSPLHF.

The CDR3, as DNA: TGCAGTGCTAGTCTGACTAGCGGAAACAATGAGCAGTTCTTC. Translation gives CSASLTSGNNEQFF. V gene TRBV20-1 combines with J gene TRBJ2-1; 9 bases align to TRBD2. CDR3 size: 14 residues. V gave up 3 bases and J gave up 5 bases; unmatched junction bases: 5. Germline CDR1 is DFQATT and CDR2 is SNEGSKA (reference sequence).

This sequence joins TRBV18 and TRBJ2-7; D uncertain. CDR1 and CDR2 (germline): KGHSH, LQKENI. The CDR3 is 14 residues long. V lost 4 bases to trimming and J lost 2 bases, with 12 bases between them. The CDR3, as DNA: TGTGCCAGCTCACAGGGATCCCAAGCCTACGAGCAGTACTTC. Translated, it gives CASSQGSQAYEQYF.

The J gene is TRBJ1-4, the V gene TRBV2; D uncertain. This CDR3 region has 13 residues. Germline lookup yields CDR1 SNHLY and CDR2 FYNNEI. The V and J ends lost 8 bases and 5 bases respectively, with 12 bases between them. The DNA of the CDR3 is TGTGCCAGCGTTGGGCAGCAGAATGAAAAACTGTTTTTT. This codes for CASVGQQNEKLFF.

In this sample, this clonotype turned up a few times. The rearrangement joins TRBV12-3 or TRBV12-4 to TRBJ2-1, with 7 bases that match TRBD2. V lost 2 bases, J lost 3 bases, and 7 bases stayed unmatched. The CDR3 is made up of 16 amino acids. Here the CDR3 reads CASSLRASGNYNEQFF. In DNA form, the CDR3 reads TGTGCCAGCAGTTTAAGGGCTAGCGGTAACTACAATGAGCAGTTCTTC.

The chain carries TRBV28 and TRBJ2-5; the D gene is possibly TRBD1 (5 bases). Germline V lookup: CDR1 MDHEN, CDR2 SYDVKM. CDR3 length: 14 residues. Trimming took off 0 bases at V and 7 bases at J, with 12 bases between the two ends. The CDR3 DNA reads TGTGCCAGCAGTTTATGGGTGGGGCCTGGGACCCAGTACTTC. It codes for CASSLWVGPGTQYF.

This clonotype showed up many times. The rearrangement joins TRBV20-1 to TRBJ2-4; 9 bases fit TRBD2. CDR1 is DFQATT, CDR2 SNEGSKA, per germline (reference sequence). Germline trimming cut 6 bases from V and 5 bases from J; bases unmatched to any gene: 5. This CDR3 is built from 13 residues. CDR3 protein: CSARRLAENIQYF. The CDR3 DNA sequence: TGCAGTGCCCGGAGACTAGCGGAAAACATTCAGTACTTC.

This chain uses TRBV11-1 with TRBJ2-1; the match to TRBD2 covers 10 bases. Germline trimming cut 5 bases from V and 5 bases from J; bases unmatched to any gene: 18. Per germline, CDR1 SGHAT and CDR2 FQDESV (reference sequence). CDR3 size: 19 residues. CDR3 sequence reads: CASSPPPGAGGPYNNEQFF. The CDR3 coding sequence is TGTGCCAGCAGCCCTCCCCCGGGAGCGGGAGGGCCTTATAACAATGAGCAGTTCTTC.

Here the CDR3 reads CASSYITSGRADTQYF. CDR3 nucleotide sequence: TGTGCCAGCAGTTACATAACTAGCGGGAGGGCAGATACGCAGTATTTT. This chain joins TRBV6-5 and TRBJ2-3; 13 bases line up with TRBD2. V gave up 2 bases and J gave up 4 bases; unmatched junction bases: 3. This CDR3 is built from 16 residues. Per the germline V gene, CDR1 is MNHEY and CDR2 is SVGAGI.

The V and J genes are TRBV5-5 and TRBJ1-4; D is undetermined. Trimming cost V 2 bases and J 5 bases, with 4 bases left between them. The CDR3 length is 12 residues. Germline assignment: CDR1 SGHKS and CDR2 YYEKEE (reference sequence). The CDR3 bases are TGTGCCAGCAGCTTCAGGAATGAAAAACTGTTTTTT. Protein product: CASSFRNEKLFF.

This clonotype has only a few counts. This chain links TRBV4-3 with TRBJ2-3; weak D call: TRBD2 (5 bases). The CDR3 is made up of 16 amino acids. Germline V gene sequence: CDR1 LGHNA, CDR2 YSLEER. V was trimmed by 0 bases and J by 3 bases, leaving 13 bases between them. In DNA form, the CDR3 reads TGCGCCAGCAGCCAAGATCCCCTAGCAGGAACAGATACGCAGTATTTT. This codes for CASSQDPLAGTDTQYF.

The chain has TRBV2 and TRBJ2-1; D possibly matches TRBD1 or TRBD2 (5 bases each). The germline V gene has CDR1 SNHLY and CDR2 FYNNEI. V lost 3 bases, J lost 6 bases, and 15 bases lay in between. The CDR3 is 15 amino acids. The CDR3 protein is CASSDGLAQGNEQFF. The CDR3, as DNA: TGTGCCAGCAGTGACGGGCTAGCCCAGGGCAATGAGCAGTTCTTC. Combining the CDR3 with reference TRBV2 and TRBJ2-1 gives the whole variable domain EPEVTQTPSHQVTQMGQEVILRCVPISNHLYFYWYRQILGQKVEFLVSFYNNEISEKSEIFDDQFSVERPDGSNFTLKIRSTKLEDSAMYFCASSDGLAQGNEQFFGPGTRLTVL.

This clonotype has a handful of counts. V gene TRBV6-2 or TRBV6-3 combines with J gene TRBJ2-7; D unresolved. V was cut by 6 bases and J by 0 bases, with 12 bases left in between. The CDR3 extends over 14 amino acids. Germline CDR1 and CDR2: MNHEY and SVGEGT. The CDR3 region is CASSRTDLSYEQYF. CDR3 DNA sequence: TGTGCCAGCAGCCGGACGGACCTCTCCTACGAGCAGTACTTC.

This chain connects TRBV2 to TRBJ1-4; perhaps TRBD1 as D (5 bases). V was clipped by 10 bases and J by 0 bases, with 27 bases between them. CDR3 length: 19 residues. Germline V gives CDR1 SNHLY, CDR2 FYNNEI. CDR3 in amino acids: CAICFGFFQGVSTNEKLFF. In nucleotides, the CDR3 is TGTGCCATCTGTTTCGGGTTTTTCCAGGGTGTTTCAACTAATGAAAAACTGTTTTTT.

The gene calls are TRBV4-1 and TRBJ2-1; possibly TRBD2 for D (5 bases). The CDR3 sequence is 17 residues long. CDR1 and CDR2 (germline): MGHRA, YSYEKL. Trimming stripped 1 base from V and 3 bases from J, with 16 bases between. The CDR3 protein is CASSQVSAGILYNEQFF. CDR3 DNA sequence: TGCGCCAGCAGCCAAGTATCCGCGGGTATTCTCTACAATGAGCAGTTCTTC.

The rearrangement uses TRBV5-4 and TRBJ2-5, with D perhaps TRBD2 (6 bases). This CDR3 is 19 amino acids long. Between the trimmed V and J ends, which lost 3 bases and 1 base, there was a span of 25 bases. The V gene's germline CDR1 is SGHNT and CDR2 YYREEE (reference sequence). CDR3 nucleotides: TGTGCCAGCAGCTGGGGCCTACTGGAGGGGTGGACTCTCCAAGAGACCCAGTACTTC. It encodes CASSWGLLEGWTLQETQYF.

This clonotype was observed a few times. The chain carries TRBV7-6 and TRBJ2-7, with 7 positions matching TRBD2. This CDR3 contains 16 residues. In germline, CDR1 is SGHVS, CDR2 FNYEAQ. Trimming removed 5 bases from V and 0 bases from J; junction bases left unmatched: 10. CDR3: CASSPPGLADSYEQYF. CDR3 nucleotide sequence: TGTGCCAGCAGCCCACCGGGCCTAGCGGACTCCTACGAGCAGTACTTC.

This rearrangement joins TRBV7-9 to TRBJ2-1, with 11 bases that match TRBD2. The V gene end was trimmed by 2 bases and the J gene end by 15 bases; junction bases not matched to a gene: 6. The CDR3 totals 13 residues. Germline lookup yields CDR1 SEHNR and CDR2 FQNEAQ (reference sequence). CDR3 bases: TGTGCCAGCAGCTTATACCCGACTAGCGGGGTGTTCTTC. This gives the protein CASSLYPTSGVFF.